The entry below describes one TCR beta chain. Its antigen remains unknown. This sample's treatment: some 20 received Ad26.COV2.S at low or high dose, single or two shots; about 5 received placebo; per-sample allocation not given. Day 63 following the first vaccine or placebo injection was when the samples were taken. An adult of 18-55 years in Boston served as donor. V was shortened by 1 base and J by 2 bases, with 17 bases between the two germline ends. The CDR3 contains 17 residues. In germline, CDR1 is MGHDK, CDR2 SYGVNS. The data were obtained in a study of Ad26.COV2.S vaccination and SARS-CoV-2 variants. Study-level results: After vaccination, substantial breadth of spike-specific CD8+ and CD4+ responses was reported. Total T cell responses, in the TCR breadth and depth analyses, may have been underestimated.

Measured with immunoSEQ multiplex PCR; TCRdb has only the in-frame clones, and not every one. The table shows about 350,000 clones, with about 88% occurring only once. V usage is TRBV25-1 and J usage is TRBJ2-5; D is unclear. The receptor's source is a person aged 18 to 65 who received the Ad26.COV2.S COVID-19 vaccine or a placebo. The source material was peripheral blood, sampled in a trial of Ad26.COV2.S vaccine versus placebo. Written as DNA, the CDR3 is TGTGCCAGCAGTGAATTAGGTACACAGAGACATCAAGAGACCCAGTACTTC. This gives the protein CASSELGTQRHQETQYF.